This TCR beta chain was obtained from a study of T cell responses to AZD1222 COVID-19 vaccine. Whole-study results and caveats: The study found Spike-specific TCR breadth and depth rose after two AZD1222 doses.

Here immunoSEQ multiplex PCR was the method, and the copy in TCRdb shows in-frame clones only, minus some. Among some 150,000 clones listed, more than 85% were seen once. As to this clone: Its antigen is unknown.

This sequence was found in an adult in good health. The specimen comprised peripheral blood, sampled on day 0 of AZD1222 vaccination.

The DNA for the CDR3 is TGTGCCAGCAGCTCCAGTGGGGAAACCTACGAGCAGTACTTC. Amino acid sequence: CASSSSGETYEQYF. V usage is TRBV5-4 and J usage is TRBJ2-7; the D is unclear. CDR3 length: 14 amino acids. V gave up 3 bases and J gave up 2 bases, with 12 bases separating them. CDR1 and CDR2 from the germline V gene are SGHNT and YYREEE (reference sequence).